The entry that follows covers one T cell receptor (beta chain) sequence. This sample is part of a study of control samples from healthy donors and cancer patients. The CDR3 is 14 residues long. Germline-derived CDR1 and CDR2 are MNHEY and SMNVEV (reference sequence). V lost 3 bases and J lost 1, with 6 bases in between. Repertoires were generated with immunoSEQ multiplex PCR, while TCRdb's copy carries only in-frame clones and drops some. The repertoire consists of fewer than 300,000 clones, with more than 65% occurring once and the leading ten covering about 14%. The gene calls are TRBV27 and TRBJ2-2; D gene ambiguous. The sequencing input was PBMCs. The clonotype originates from a woman aged 60-75 years with lung cancer. The CDR3 DNA follows: TGTGCCAGCAGTTTTGGGCTGAACACCGGGGAGCTGTTTTTT. Translating gives CASSFGLNTGELFF.